What follows are 8 T cell receptor beta chains derived from one specimen sequenced in a study of regulatory T cells in long-lasting Graves disease. Time point indicated: persistent/refractory GD, antithyroid drugs over 5 years with positive TRAb. PBMCs provided the RNA from which the TCR library was made. Relying on iRepertoire HTBI primers and Arm-PCR of CDR3 regions, the team built TCR beta libraries. TCRdb called the multiplex PCR reads again in MiXCR, with one record for every CDR3 protein. The sample includes about 450,000 distinct CDR3 sequences, about a quarter of them seen just once. The sequencing used peripheral blood mononuclear cells (PBMCs), collected when the disease was refractory, from a patient treated with antithyroid drugs. The source is a female donor with Graves disease.

This chain links TRBV6-1 with TRBJ2-7; 8 nucleotides match TRBD1. V lost 6 bases, J lost 4 bases, and 11 bases stayed unmatched. The CDR3 spans 15 residues. Germline values: CDR1 MNHNS, CDR2 SASEGT. The CDR3 reads CASSGGQTGGYEQYF. The CDR3 DNA reads as TGTGCCAGCAGCGGAGGACAAACAGGGGGGTACGAGCAGTACTTC.

This rearrangement joins TRBV7-9 to TRBJ1-4; 9 nucleotides line up with TRBD1. The germline CDR1 and CDR2 sequences are SEHNR and FQNEAQ (reference sequence). J was trimmed by 5 bases and V by 0 bases; bases with no gene match: 4. The CDR3 extends over 16 amino acids. The CDR3 is CASSLAGTGMNEKLFF. DNA for the CDR3: TGTGCCAGCAGCTTAGCTGGGACAGGGATGAATGAAAAACTGTTTTTT. The variable domain in full, completed from reference TRBV7-9 and TRBJ1-4, reads DTGVSQNPRHKITKRGQNVTFRCDPISEHNRLYWYRQTLGQGPEFLTYFQNEAQLEKSRLLSDRFSAERPKGSFSTLEIQRTEQGDSAMYLCASSLAGTGMNEKLFFGSGTQLSVL.

At least ten counts were recorded for this clonotype. The conserved final phenylalanine or tryptophan is absent from the CDR3, which likely points to a read error. It is unclear where the CDR3 begins or ends on the DNA, so no DNA is shown, and the CDR3 is as TCRdb lists it. CDR3 region: CASIAGHI. V and J are TRBV5-8 and TRBJ1-5. Termini included, the CDR3 measures 8 amino acids. The V gene's germline CDR1 is SGHTS and CDR2 YDEGEE.

The chain has TRBV19 and TRBJ1-1, with D uncertain. CDR1 and CDR2 (germline): LNHDA, SQIVND (reference sequence). The ends were cut back, 3 bases at V and 1 base at J, with 6 bases in the middle. The CDR3 has 13 residues. CDR3 in amino acids: CASSINQNTEAFF. CDR3 coding DNA: TGTGCCAGTAGTATCAACCAGAACACTGAAGCTTTCTTT. The whole variable domain, filled in from reference TRBV19 and TRBJ1-1, reads DGGITQSPKYLFRKEGQNVTLSCEQNLNHDAMYWYRQDPGQGLRLIYYSQIVNDFQKGDIAEGYSVSREKKESFPLTVTSAQKNPTAFYLCASSINQNTEAFFGQGTRLTVV.

This clonotype was recorded many times. The chain employs TRBV6-2 or TRBV6-3 and TRBJ2-5; 14 nucleotides align to TRBD2. This CDR3 is built from 15 residues. The V gene end was trimmed by 10 bases and the J gene end by 5 bases; junction bases not matched to a gene: 9. The germline V gene has CDR1 MNHEY and CDR2 SVGEGT. CDR3 nucleotide sequence: TGTGCCACCAAGGGACTAGCGGGAGCGGGTGAGACCCAGTACTTC. This encodes CATKGLAGAGETQYF.

This clonotype came up many times. The chain is built from TRBV2 and TRBJ1-2; D remains unclear. The CDR3 sequence is 13 residues long. Trimming took 4 bases from V and 3 from J, leaving 9 bases between them. Germline lookup yields CDR1 SNHLY and CDR2 FYNNEI. CDR3 loop: CASSVYTHYGYTF. In nucleotides, the CDR3 is TGTGCCAGCAGTGTTTACACCCACTATGGCTACACCTTC.

This clonotype was detected many times. The chain employs TRBV7-2 and TRBJ2-5; D gene uncertain. Trimming removed 3 bases from V and 3 bases from J, with 8 bases in between. Germline loops: CDR1 SGHTA, CDR2 FQGNSA. The CDR3 covers 13 residues. The CDR3 bases are TGTGCCAGCAGCTTTACAGTAGAAGAGACCCAGTACTTC. This sequence encodes CASSFTVEETQYF.

This clonotype was counted between two and nine times. The genes are TRBV7-9 and TRBJ2-7, with 7 bases lining up with TRBD1. The CDR3 spans 15 residues. Germline lookup yields CDR1 SEHNR and CDR2 FQNEAQ (reference sequence). The V gene end was trimmed by 0 bases and the J gene end by 2 bases; junction bases not matched to a gene: 4. Here the CDR3 DNA reads TGTGCCAGCAGCTTAGCGGGGACAGAGGCCTACGAGCAGTACTTC. Amino acids: CASSLAGTEAYEQYF.